This T cell receptor beta chain was recorded in a study of blood T cell repertoires in COVID-19. Overall study context: The samples span acute and convalescent COVID-19 from the United States, Italy and Spain. The cDNA or gDNA used as material had been derived from T cells, B-cell-depleted T cells, or PBMCs.

In the original workflow: Amplification of reference gene primers was used by the study to estimate nucleated cell counts. Profiled with immunoSEQ multiplex PCR; TCRdb holds only in-frame clones, not every one. V and J calls and clone size are given by that table; D and trimming were obtained from the DNA. The data show 150,000 to 200,000 clones, over 70% seen once. Cohort assignment relied on participant-reported clinical history. This clonotype was obtained from a woman aged 50 to 65 in a cohort exposed to, infected with or recovered from COVID-19 (not recorded which). The sequenced sample consisted of PBMCs or T cells enriched from blood (not recorded which).

The CDR3 DNA sequence: TGTGCCAGCAGCCCCCCGGAGTCCTACAATGAGCAGTTCTTC. The encoded protein is CASSPPESYNEQFF. This sequence joins TRBV6-1 and TRBJ2-1; no firm D call. This CDR3 is built from 14 residues. Trimming stripped 6 bases from V and 1 base from J, with 10 bases between. Germline V lookup: CDR1 MNHNS, CDR2 SASEGT.